This T cell receptor (beta chain) was observed in a study of blood T cell repertoires in COVID-19 (dated by TCRdb to 2020 to 2021). In the study overall: Samples from collaborators originated in the United States, Italy and Spain and spanned both the acute and convalescent phases of COVID-19. The samples were drawn from the first 160 participants of the ongoing ImmuneRACE study and from over a thousand subjects provided by 6 global collaborators. A de-identified subject ID, COVID-19 status, age in years and sex were almost always included in the sample metadata. The prospective study material was composed of cDNA or gDNA derived from T cells, B-cell-depleted T cells, or PBMCs. Deeply sampled blood TCRbeta repertoires from subjects exposed to, actively infected with, or recovered from COVID-19 were included in the dataset. Where available, HLA class I and class II types were taken from metadata supplied by the sample provider and were not determined by assay-based typing. The repertoires were released in a freely available public database meant as a resource for research on the immune response to SARS-CoV-2.

Comments on this clone: The specificity of this receptor is unknown. Base qualities are not recorded, but no much larger clone differs from it by a single base.

The immunoSEQ Assay, a bias-controlled multiplex PCR, was used to amplify TCRbeta CDR3 regions from genomic DNA. As for the original processing: The number of nucleated cells in each sample was estimated from the amplification of reference gene primers within the assay. To quantify the absolute abundance of each unique TCRbeta CDR3 rearrangement, sequence reads were collapsed and filtered. For each sample, productive Simpson clonality was calculated as the square root of Simpson's diversity index over productive rearrangements. Sourced from immuneACCESS, this table was stored by TCRdb with only in-frame sequences that have V and J called. A share of the clones is absent; for the studies checked, an unresolved V gene accounts for under half, and the remainder has no known explanation. The V and J calls and clone size are taken from that table; D and trimming were inferred from the DNA. The sample has 120,000 or so clones on record, more than 75% of them singletons. About 7.3% of the sample comes from the top ten.

The paper as a whole reports these results and caveats: The quantity of clinical and demographic metadata differed by source and by participant and was supplied without curation.

Each collaborating institution followed its own protocols to collect whole blood in K2EDTA tubes. For TCRbeta analysis, collaborators shipped samples as frozen whole blood, isolated PBMCs, or DNA extracted from either of those sample types. Including the terminal cysteine and phenylalanine, the CDR3 comprises 13 residues. Solely the CDR3 DNA is kept, with 39 bases framed from the first base. Per the germline V gene, ENHRY is the CDR1 and SYGVKD is the CDR2. The germline V end is reduced by 6 bases and the J end by 2 bases; junction bases left unmatched: 2. The chain is assembled from TRBV10-3 and TRBJ2-7, with 9 bases in between that match TRBD1. This receptor was identified in a man aged 45-65 years with acute or convalescent COVID-19. Sequencing input: peripheral blood. The base sequence is TGTGCCATCAGCCGACAGGGGGCCTACGAGCAGTACTTC. Its amino acids are CAISRQGAYEQYF.